These T cell receptor beta chains were read from a single sample in a study of blood T cell repertoires in COVID-19. Using immunoSEQ multiplex PCR, the repertoire was profiled, and TCRdb retains in-frame clones only, with some absent. The sample lists tens of thousands of clones; 88% were seen once. Sequenced input: peripheral blood. The receptors come from a man between 65 and 80 years old in a cohort sampled during active COVID-19. Each CDR3 is given with its conserved first and last residue. D genes are given only for firm matches. Clone size, where shown, is once, few, many, or a class for clones that have expanded.

D gene	J gene	V gene	clone size	CDR3 protein	CDR3 DNA
-	TRBJ2-7	TRBV28	-	CASSFSLAGLSYEQYF	TGTGCCAGCAGTTTTTCTCTGGCAGGGCTCAGCTACGAGCAGTACTTC
TRBD1	TRBJ1-5	TRBV27	-	CASSLQGANQPQHF	TGTGCCAGCAGTCTTCAGGGGGCGAATCAGCCCCAGCATTTT
-	TRBJ2-5	TRBV24-1	-	CATSDPAVEYQETQYF	TGTGCCACCAGTGATCCCGCGGTAGAGTACCAAGAGACCCAGTACTTC
TRBD2	TRBJ2-7	TRBV20-1	-	CSASPPSGSLHEQYF	TGCAGTGCTAGTCCTCCTAGCGGGAGTCTCCACGAGCAGTACTTC
TRBD2	TRBJ2-7	TRBV27	-	CASSRRASGRASEQYF	TGTGCCAGCAGTCGCAGGGCTAGCGGGAGGGCCTCCGAGCAGTACTTC
TRBD1	TRBJ1-5	TRBV28	-	CASSWDRGRNQPQHF	TGTGCCAGCAGTTGGGACAGGGGGCGCAATCAGCCCCAGCATTTT
-	TRBJ2-7	TRBV11-2	-	CASSLVQGYEQYF	TGTGCCAGCAGCTTAGTACAGGGCTACGAGCAGTACTTC
-	TRBJ2-5	TRBV5-5	-	CASSPQDNPYQETQYF	TGTGCCAGCAGCCCTCAGGATAACCCCTACCAAGAGACCCAGTACTTC
TRBD1	TRBJ2-1	TRBV5-1	-	CASSLSFGQGDEQFF	TGCGCCAGCAGCTTGAGTTTCGGACAGGGGGATGAGCAGTTCTTC
-	TRBJ2-1	TRBV10-1	once	CASTSYPFYDNEQFF	TGCGCCAGCACCTCTTATCCTTTTTATGACAATGAGCAGTTCTTC
TRBD1	TRBJ1-2	TRBV6-5	-	CASSRAGGDYGYTF	TGTGCCAGCAGTAGGGCAGGGGGTGACTATGGCTACACCTTC
-	TRBJ1-3	TRBV28	-	CASKTGASGNTIYF	TGTGCCAGCAAAACAGGAGCCTCTGGAAACACCATATATTTT
-	TRBJ2-2	TRBV19	-	CASNLGHNTGELFF	TGTGCCAGTAACCTTGGGCACAACACCGGGGAGCTGTTTTTT
-	TRBJ1-2	TRBV28	once	CASSAGTMKGYTF	TGTGCCAGCAGTGCCGGGACAATGAAAGGCTACACCTTC
-	TRBJ2-5	TRBV5-1	-	CASSLGGGTQETQYF	TGCGCCAGCAGCTTGGGGGGCGGGACCCAAGAGACCCAGTACTTC
-	TRBJ1-4	TRBV7-2	once	CASSLMVSDPEKLFF	TGTGCCAGCAGCTTAATGGTCAGCGACCCTGAAAAACTGTTTTTT
TRBD1	TRBJ2-5	TRBV5-1	-	CASSQTGFDETQYF	TGCGCCAGCAGCCAGACAGGGTTTGATGAGACCCAGTACTTC
TRBD1	TRBJ1-1	TRBV29-1	-	CSAGQGPDTEAFF	TGCAGCGCCGGACAGGGGCCTGACACTGAAGCTTTCTTT
-	TRBJ1-1	TRBV7-9	-	CASSSLSAFF	TGTGCCAGCAGCTCCCTATCGGCTTTCTTT
-	TRBJ1-4	TRBV4-1	once	CASSIPTEKLFF	TGCGCCAGCAGCATCCCCACAGAAAAACTGTTTTTT
TRBD1	TRBJ2-3	TRBV6-2/TRBV6-3	-	CASSYLSGTGSRGDTQYF	TGTGCCAGCAGTTACCTATCCGGGACAGGGTCACGTGGAGATACGCAGTATTTT
TRBD2	TRBJ2-1	TRBV7-9	once	CASSLSRTSGRGSYNEQFF	TGTGCCAGCAGCTTATCCCGGACTAGCGGGAGGGGCTCCTACAATGAGCAGTTCTTC
-	TRBJ2-3	TRBV6-4	-	CASSASQGSTDTQYF	TGTGCCAGCAGTGCCTCACAGGGTAGCACAGATACGCAGTATTTT
TRBD1	TRBJ1-1	TRBV28	-	CASSLHNLPGTVGTEAFF	TGTGCCAGCAGTTTACACAACCTACCCGGGACAGTGGGCACTGAAGCTTTCTTT
TRBD1	TRBJ2-5	TRBV19	-	CASSLRTGPRETQYF	TGTGCCAGTAGTCTTCGGACAGGGCCCAGGGAGACCCAGTACTTC
TRBD2	TRBJ2-3	TRBV19	-	CASSIDRLAGVADTQYF	TGTGCCAGTAGTATAGATAGGCTAGCGGGAGTGGCAGATACGCAGTATTTT
TRBD1	TRBJ2-1	TRBV4-1	-	CASSQGDRDAYNEQFF	TGCGCCAGCAGCCAAGGGGACAGGGATGCCTACAATGAGCAGTTCTTC
TRBD1	TRBJ1-1	TRBV7-6	-	CASSEAGQGSTEAFF	TGTGCCAGCAGCGAGGCGGGACAGGGGAGCACTGAAGCTTTCTTT
-	TRBJ1-6	TRBV2	-	CASTGSPREPLHF	TGTGCCAGCACGGGCAGTCCTCGGGAACCCCTCCACTTT
-	TRBJ2-1	TRBV7-8	-	CASSLGRTGEQFF	TGTGCCAGCAGCTTAGGGAGGACGGGCGAGCAGTTCTTC
TRBD2	TRBJ2-1	TRBV28	-	CASSHRVTSGRYNEQFF	TGTGCCAGCAGCCACCGCGTGACTAGCGGGAGATACAATGAGCAGTTCTTC
TRBD2	TRBJ2-5	TRBV19	-	CASSSGTSGSSQTQYF	TGTGCCAGTAGTAGCGGGACTAGCGGGAGTTCGCAGACCCAGTACTTC
TRBD1	TRBJ1-5	TRBV6-1	-	CASSDPGQVSNQPQHF	TGTGCCAGCAGTGACCCAGGACAGGTTAGCAATCAGCCCCAGCATTTT
-	TRBJ1-5	TRBV21-1	-	CASSKRPLLGNQPQHF	TGTGCCAGCAGCAAGCGGCCTTTGCTTGGCAATCAGCCCCAGCATTTT
TRBD1	TRBJ1-1	TRBV28	-	CASNGQGQPSTEAFF	TGTGCCAGCAACGGACAGGGCCAACCGAGTACTGAAGCTTTCTTT
TRBD1	TRBJ1-1	TRBV4-1	-	CASKPGQMNTEAFF	TGCGCCAGCAAGCCGGGACAGATGAACACTGAAGCTTTCTTT
-	TRBJ2-1	TRBV15	-	CATSRDKEVDEQFF	TGTGCCACCAGCAGAGATAAGGAGGTCGATGAGCAGTTCTTC
-	TRBJ2-1	TRBV6-1	-	CASSGLGRGAYNEQFF	TGTGCCAGCAGTGGGCTGGGTCGGGGAGCCTACAATGAGCAGTTCTTC
TRBD1	TRBJ1-6	TRBV12-3/TRBV12-4	-	CASRDRGNSPLHF	TGTGCCAGCCGGGACAGGGGAAATTCACCCCTCCACTTT
-	TRBJ2-5	TRBV7-9	-	CASSSRVGETQYF	TGTGCCAGCAGTTCGAGGGTGGGGGAGACCCAGTACTTC
-	TRBJ2-4	TRBV15	-	CATSRDRDGGAKNIQYF	TGTGCCACCAGCAGAGATAGAGACGGGGGAGCCAAAAACATTCAGTACTTC
TRBD1	TRBJ2-1	TRBV27	-	CASVRAGGAKIGYNEQFF	TGTGCCAGCGTCCGGGCAGGGGGCGCGAAAATAGGTTACAATGAGCAGTTCTTC
TRBD2	TRBJ2-7	TRBV7-3	-	CASSLQAGGLYEQYF	TGTGCCAGCAGCTTACAAGCGGGAGGACTCTACGAGCAGTACTTC
-	TRBJ1-6	TRBV6-5	once	CASSYSNRNYSPLHF	TGTGCCAGCAGTTACTCGAACAGGAATTATTCACCCCTCCACTTT
TRBD1	TRBJ1-1	TRBV7-6	-	CASSQQTGVNTEAFF	TGTGCCAGCAGCCAGCAGACAGGGGTGAACACTGAAGCTTTCTTT
-	TRBJ2-7	TRBV28	-	CASSSGGLLAYEQYF	TGTGCCAGCAGTTCGGGGGGCTTGCTTGCCTACGAGCAGTACTTC
TRBD2	TRBJ2-6	TRBV6-5	once	CASREGASGANVLTF	TGTGCCAGCCGGGAGGGTGCCTCCGGGGCCAACGTCCTGACTTTC
TRBD1	TRBJ1-1	TRBV15	-	CATSRGQGRTEAFF	TGTGCCACCAGCAGAGGACAGGGTCGGACTGAAGCTTTCTTT
TRBD1	TRBJ2-1	TRBV7-3	-	CASSYDRGGYNEQFF	TGTGCCAGCAGCTACGACAGGGGGGGTTACAATGAGCAGTTCTTC
TRBD2	TRBJ2-1	TRBV27	-	CASSLRLAENNEQFF	TGTGCCAGCAGTTTACGGCTAGCGGAGAACAATGAGCAGTTCTTC
-	TRBJ2-5	TRBV7-7	-	CASSLDYQETQYF	TGTGCTAGCAGCTTGGACTACCAAGAGACCCAGTACTTC
TRBD1	TRBJ1-6	TRBV6-5	-	CASSWDREALHF	TGTGCCAGCAGCTGGGACAGGGAAGCCCTCCACTTT
-	TRBJ1-1	TRBV7-3	-	CASSLGHYAEAFF	TGTGCCAGCAGCCTGGGACATTACGCTGAAGCTTTCTTT
TRBD1	TRBJ2-7	TRBV6-5	-	CASSYSGGGYEQYF	TGTGCCAGCAGTTACTCAGGGGGCGGGTACGAGCAGTACTTC
-	TRBJ2-6	TRBV7-2	-	CASSFINSGANVLTF	TGTGCCAGCAGCTTTATTAACTCTGGGGCCAACGTCCTGACTTTC